One T cell receptor (beta chain) is described in this entry. Mismatch with germline at one junction end may stem from a read error. These data are taken from a study of T cell changes during pregnancy in multiple sclerosis. Profiled with immunoSEQ multiplex PCR; TCRdb holds only in-frame clones, not every one. The data contain roughly 87,000 clones, roughly 95% of them singletons. The sequencing used peripheral blood, collected in the third trimester of pregnancy. This clonotype was sampled from a female donor in good health, enrolled as a control in a pregnancy study.

The CDR3 here is CASKTGNSEAFF. Here the CDR3 DNA reads TGTGCCAGCAAGACAGGGAACAGTGAAGCTTTCTTT. The genes are TRBV6-5 and TRBJ1-1, with 7 nucleotides matching TRBD1. The CDR3 length is 12 residues. Germline loops: CDR1 MNHEY, CDR2 SVGAGI.